This section outlines one T cell receptor beta chain sequence together with its context. The PCR had 60 Vbeta and 13 Jbeta primers. Data came from immunoSEQ multiplex PCR; TCRdb stores just in-frame clones and leaves some out. Its listing shows about 88,000 clones. The CDR3 loop spans 15 amino acids. Trimming stripped 0 bases from V and 2 bases from J, with 10 bases between. From germline, CDR1 is MNHEY and CDR2 SVGAGI. These data are taken from a study of cytomegalovirus exposure and HLA in healthy donors. Sequencing input: PBMCs. The TCR sequence derives from a girl under 18 in good health and CMV-seropositive. This chain connects TRBV6-5 to TRBJ1-2; tentative D call: TRBD1 (6 bases). The CDR3 DNA is TGTGCCAGCAGTTACTCGTTTCAGGGGAACTATGGCTACACCTTC. Protein sequence: CASSYSFQGNYGYTF.